This passage covers 21 T cell receptor beta chains from one sample sequenced in a study of blood T cell repertoires in COVID-19. TCRdb's copy holds only in-frame clones and misses some; the assay was immunoSEQ multiplex PCR. The sample has 55,000 to 75,000 clones, more than 90% seen once. Sequenced: peripheral blood. All receptors derive from a man in his fifties or sixties with acute or convalescent COVID-19.

The chain carries TRBV19 and TRBJ1-5, with TRBD1 as a possible D gene (5 bases). Per the germline V gene, CDR1 is LNHDA and CDR2 is SQIVND (reference sequence). This CDR3 comprises 14 residues. V was trimmed by 3 bases and J by 5 bases, leaving 11 bases between them. The CDR3 sequence: CASSMLGADQPQHF. The CDR3 DNA is TGTGCCAGTAGTATGTTAGGGGCTGATCAGCCCCAGCATTTT.

The genes are TRBV12-5 and TRBJ1-3; unclear D gene. Trimming took off 5 bases at V and 0 bases at J, with 11 bases between the two ends. Germline lookup yields CDR1 LGHNT and CDR2 FRNRAP. The CDR3 is 15 amino acids. The CDR3 DNA sequence: TGTGCTAGTGGTCTAATCGCCGGCTCTGGAAACACCATATATTTT. Translated, it gives CASGLIAGSGNTIYF. Full variable domain (outside the CDR3, taken from reference TRBV12-5 and TRBJ1-3): DARVTQTPRHKVTEMGQEVTMRCQPILGHNTVFWYRQTMMQGLELLAYFRNRAPLDDSGMPKDRFSAEMPDATLATLKIQPSEPRDSAVYFCASGLIAGSGNTIYFGEGSWLTVV.

The rearrangement uses TRBV7-2 and TRBJ1-3, with no clear D. This CDR3 is 11 amino acids long. Germline loops: CDR1 SGHTA, CDR2 FQGNSA. Trimming removed 7 bases at V and 3 bases at J, with 4 bases between. In DNA form, the CDR3 reads TGTGCCAGCACCATTGGAAACACCATATATTTT. This translates into CASTIGNTIYF. The full variable domain, with the rest looked up from reference TRBV7-2 and TRBJ1-3, is GAGVSQSPSNKVTEKGKDVELRCDPISGHTALYWYRQSLGQGLEFLIYFQGNSAPDKSGLPSDRFSAERTGGSVSTLTIQRTQQEDSAVYLCASTIGNTIYFGEGSWLTVV.

V usage is TRBV30 and J usage is TRBJ1-2; maybe TRBD1 (6 bases). The germline V gene has CDR1 GTSNPN and CDR2 SVGIG (reference sequence). V dropped 0 bases and J dropped 4 bases, with 9 bases sitting between them. The length of the CDR3 is 13 residues. CDR3 bases: TGTGCCTGGAGTGTCGGACAGCCCTATGGCTACACCTTC. Amino acids: CAWSVGQPYGYTF.

The gene calls are TRBV6-6 and TRBJ1-6; no clear D gene. This CDR3 is built from 14 residues. Trimming cost V 2 bases and J 7 bases, with 9 bases left between them. CDR1 and CDR2 from the germline V gene are MNHNY and SVGAGI (reference sequence). The DNA for the CDR3 is TGTGCCAGCAGTTACGACCCGGAGAATTCACCCCTCCACTTT. Translation: CASSYDPENSPLHF.

The chain combines TRBV6-7 with TRBJ2-5; TRBD1 agrees at 9 bases. TRBV6-7 is designated an ORF whose function remains uncertain. This CDR3 has 19 residues. V was pared by 5 bases and J by 5 bases, with 21 bases of the junction left unmatched. The CDR3 DNA reads TGTGCCAGCAGTCTGCTATCCTCCGGGACAGGGTTAAGTTTCGAGACCCAGTACTTC. This translates into CASSLLSSGTGLSFETQYF.

The chain recombines TRBV30 with TRBJ1-6; 8 bases are shared with TRBD1. CDR3 size: 14 residues. Losses at the gene ends were 1 base for V and 10 bases for J; bases not matched to a gene: 6. Germline CDR1 is GTSNPN and CDR2 is SVGIG (reference sequence). The CDR3 region is CAWSEQGVKSPLHF. The CDR3 nucleotides read TGTGCCTGGAGTGAACAGGGGGTTAAATCACCCCTCCACTTT.

This chain connects TRBV27 to TRBJ1-2; 9 bases agree with TRBD1. V shed 4 bases, J shed 8 bases, and the junction held 8 bases outside the gene matches. Germline V gives CDR1 MNHEY, CDR2 SMNVEV (reference sequence). The CDR3 extends over 14 amino acids. The CDR3 nucleotides read TGTGCCAGCAGTTGGTCGGGACAGGGCTACGGCTACACCTTC. Translation gives CASSWSGQGYGYTF.

In this sample, this clone turned up a few times. This chain joins TRBV7-2 and TRBJ2-3, with 10 nucleotides matching TRBD2. After removal of 5 bases from V and 3 bases from J, the junction contained 8 bases not matched to a gene. There are 16 residues in the CDR3. The germline gives CDR1 SGHTA, CDR2 FQGNSA. CDR3 nucleotides: TGTGCCAGCAGCAGGAGGCTAGCGGGGGTTACAGATACGCAGTATTTT. Protein: CASSRRLAGVTDTQYF.

The chain carries TRBV19 and TRBJ1-2, with D possibly matching TRBD1 (6 bases). Germline V lookup: CDR1 LNHDA, CDR2 SQIVND (reference sequence). Trimming took off 7 bases at V and 1 base at J, with 13 bases between the two ends. The CDR3 totals 14 residues. Here the CDR3 reads CASKRQEINYGYTF. In DNA form, the CDR3 reads TGTGCCAGTAAGCGACAGGAGATTAACTATGGCTACACCTTC.

This chain links TRBV12-5 with TRBJ1-2; D may be TRBD1 (6 bases). There are 14 residues in the CDR3. Per germline, CDR1 LGHNT and CDR2 FRNRAP. Trimming took 4 bases from V and 4 from J, leaving 13 bases between them. The CDR3 DNA is TGTGCTAGTGGTTCATTTGACAGGCCCTATGGCTACACCTTC. Residues: CASGSFDRPYGYTF.

V gene TRBV6-2 or TRBV6-3 combines with J gene TRBJ2-1; D remains ambiguous. Trimming shortened V by 0 bases and J by 10 bases, and 7 bases separated the two germline ends. Germline-derived CDR1 and CDR2 are MNHEY and SVGEGT. This CDR3 is 12 amino acids long. CDR3 sequence: CASSYSLTEQFF. The CDR3 bases are TGTGCCAGCAGTTACTCGTTGACAGAGCAGTTCTTC.

The V and J genes are TRBV5-6 and TRBJ1-2; D gene unclear. Per germline, CDR1 SGHDT and CDR2 YYEEEE. V was trimmed by 3 bases and J by 3 bases, leaving 15 bases between them. The CDR3 has 15 amino acids. The CDR3 is CASSSEQARHYGYTF. The CDR3 coding sequence is TGTGCCAGCAGCTCAGAGCAGGCCCGCCACTATGGCTACACCTTC.

Remarks on this clone: The germline gene is not matched at one end of the junction; a read error may be the cause. The chain combines TRBV6-1 with TRBJ1-2; D possibly corresponds to TRBD1 (5 bases). Germline V gives CDR1 MNHNS, CDR2 SASEGT. The CDR3 runs to 15 residues. CDR3 residues: CASSEPTVSLRAYAF. Written as DNA, the CDR3 is TGTGCCAGCAGTGAGCCGACAGTTTCCCTTCGGGCCTACGCCTTC.

This chain links TRBV5-4 with TRBJ2-5; 9 nucleotides agree with TRBD2. This CDR3 region has 16 residues. V trimming: 4 bases; J trimming: 2 bases; junction bases outside the gene matches: 9. The V gene's germline CDR1 is SGHNT and CDR2 YYREEE (reference sequence). The CDR3 protein is CASSRGGAKEQETQYF. CDR3 DNA sequence: TGTGCCAGCAGCCGCGGGGGGGCCAAGGAGCAAGAGACCCAGTACTTC. The complete variable domain, with remaining parts taken from reference TRBV5-4 and TRBJ2-5, reads ETGVTQSPTHLIKTRGQQVTLRCSSQSGHNTVSWYQQALGQGPQFIFQYYREEENGRGNFPPRFSGLQFPNYSSELNVNALELDDSALYLCASSRGGAKEQETQYFGPGTRLLVL.

The J gene is TRBJ2-7, the V gene TRBV18; 9 bases are a match to TRBD1. The CDR3 contains 14 residues. The V gene's germline CDR1 is KGHSH and CDR2 LQKENI. V lost 3 bases, J lost 2 bases, and 2 bases stayed unmatched. The CDR3 region has the DNA TGTGCCAGCTCACCCCGGACAGGGGCCTACGAGCAGTACTTC. Protein sequence: CASSPRTGAYEQYF.

This clone was seen a few times. This chain joins TRBV11-2 and TRBJ1-2; a possible D gene is TRBD1 (5 bases). Germline V gene lookup returns CDR1 SGHAT and CDR2 FQNNGV. The CDR3 contains 15 residues. Deletions cut 1 base from V and 5 bases from J, with 14 bases between. This chain's CDR3 is CASSLGGGAAYGYTF. In DNA, the CDR3 is TGTGCCAGCAGCTTAGGGGGAGGGGCCGCATATGGCTACACCTTC.

Only a few counts were recorded for this clone. V gene TRBV6-6 combines with J gene TRBJ2-7; no clear D gene. The V end was cut by 3 bases, the J end by 2 bases, with 5 bases between. The CDR3 spans 12 residues. CDR1 is MNHNY and CDR2 is SVGAGI in the germline V gene (reference sequence). DNA of the CDR3: TGTGCCAGCAGTTATGAGACCTACGAGCAGTACTTC. It encodes CASSYETYEQYF.

This chain links TRBV9 with TRBJ1-6, with a tentative D call TRBD1 (5 bases). Germline CDR1 and CDR2: SGDLS and YYNGEE. This CDR3 contains 15 residues. The V gene lost 7 bases and the J gene lost 4 bases, with 15 bases spanning the gap. The CDR3 DNA sequence: TGTGCCAGCTCCCAAGGGGCTCCTTATAATTCACCCCTCCACTTT. This sequence encodes CASSQGAPYNSPLHF.

This chain links TRBV4-1 with TRBJ2-7; possible D gene TRBD1, 5 bases. In germline, CDR1 is MGHRA, CDR2 YSYEKL. CDR3 length equals 15 residues. V lost 0 bases, J lost 6 bases, and 15 bases lay in between. In DNA form, the CDR3 reads TGCGCCAGCAGCCAAGATCTGGCGCCCAGGGTCGAGCAGTACTTC. Translating gives CASSQDLAPRVEQYF.

The V and J genes are TRBV3-1 (or the pseudogene TRBV3-2) and TRBJ1-5; D not resolved. With 3 bases removed from V and 6 bases from J, the gap between germline ends came to 12 bases. Germline V CDR1 and CDR2: LGHDT, YNNKEL (reference sequence). The CDR3 runs to 14 residues. The CDR3 sequence: CASSHASVSQPQHF. The CDR3 DNA is TGTGCCAGCAGCCATGCAAGCGTAAGTCAGCCCCAGCATTTT.